The 31 T cell receptor beta chains in this list originate from one sample, sequenced in a study of blood T cell repertoires in COVID-19. Libraries were prepared by immunoSEQ multiplex PCR; TCRdb keeps only in-frame clonotypes and omits some of them. Of tens of thousands of clones detected, approximately 80% appear once; the ten largest clones hold over 25%. The sample comprised peripheral blood. Receptors were obtained from a man aged 65 to 85 with acute or convalescent COVID-19.

The CDR3 region is CASSSRREVVSYNEQFF. For the CDR3, the DNA is TGTGCCAGCAGTTCTAGGCGGGAGGTAGTATCCTACAATGAGCAGTTCTTC. The chain combines TRBV27 with TRBJ2-1; 8 bases are shared with TRBD2. From germline, CDR1 is MNHEY and CDR2 SMNVEV (reference sequence). This CDR3 has 17 residues. The ends lost 4 bases at V and 1 base at J; junction bases unmatched: 9.

The chain joins TRBV4-3 to TRBJ1-1; 9 bases fit TRBD1. With V trimmed by 6 bases and J by 4 bases, 6 bases remained unmatched. The germline CDR1 and CDR2 sequences are LGHNA and YSLEER. The CDR3 covers 14 residues. The DNA for the CDR3 is TGCGCCAGCAGTGGACAGGGGCGGGGCACTGAAGCTTTCTTT. Protein product: CASSGQGRGTEAFF.

This clone was detected once. V usage is TRBV29-1 and J usage is TRBJ2-1; D remains ambiguous. The germline V gene has CDR1 SQVTM and CDR2 ANQGSEA. The CDR3 spans 10 residues. V was cut by 2 bases and J by 7 bases, with 3 bases left in between. CDR3 sequence: CSVERNEQFF. In DNA form, the CDR3 reads TGCAGCGTTGAACGGAATGAGCAGTTCTTC.

This clone was detected only a few times. The chain combines TRBV27 with TRBJ1-2; 7 bases fit TRBD1. The CDR3 contains 13 residues. V lost 4 bases to trimming and J lost 7 bases; unmatched junction nucleotides: 6. CDR1 and CDR2 from the germline V gene are MNHEY and SMNVEV (reference sequence). The CDR3 loop reads CASSYEGAGGYTF. CDR3 sequence (DNA): TGTGCCAGCAGTTATGAGGGGGCTGGTGGCTACACCTTC.

This chain joins TRBV28 and TRBJ2-3, with 12 bases lining up with TRBD2. Unmatched junction bases numbered 0, after V lost 2 bases and J lost 3 bases. The CDR3 runs to 15 residues. Germline assignment: CDR1 MDHEN and CDR2 SYDVKM. CDR3 loop: CASSLTSGGTDTQYF. CDR3 DNA sequence: TGTGCCAGCAGTTTAACTAGCGGGGGGACAGATACGCAGTATTTT.

The rearrangement uses TRBV23-1 and TRBJ2-7, with 9 bases fitting TRBD1. TRBV23-1 is given ORF status, its function remaining uncertain. J lost 3 bases, V lost 2 bases, and 14 bases had no gene match. CDR3 length equals 18 residues. The CDR3 DNA is TGCGCCAGCAGTCAACCGTCGGACAGGGGAAGGTGGGACTACGAGCAGTACTTC. Translating gives CASSQPSDRGRWDYEQYF.

This chain joins TRBV28 and TRBJ1-5, with a weak D call TRBD1 (6 bases). The CDR3 is 18 residues long. The V gene's germline CDR1 is MDHEN and CDR2 SYDVKM. The V end was cut by 7 bases, the J end by 0 bases, with 22 bases between. CDR3 protein: CASNPPGAVGISNQPQHF. CDR3 in DNA: TGTGCCAGCAACCCACCAGGGGCGGTTGGCATTAGCAATCAGCCCCAGCATTTT.

The rearrangement joins TRBV19 to TRBJ1-2; possible D gene TRBD1, 5 bases. The CDR3 extends over 15 amino acids. The germline gives CDR1 LNHDA, CDR2 SQIVND (reference sequence). Trimming left V 2 bases short and J 3 bases short, with 13 bases between. CDR3 nucleotide sequence: TGTGCCAGTAGTATAACAGGAGGGCCTCACTATGGCTACACCTTC. This codes for CASSITGGPHYGYTF.

This rearrangement joins TRBV28 to TRBJ1-2, with TRBD1 matching 8 bases. The CDR3 totals 15 residues. From germline, CDR1 is MDHEN and CDR2 SYDVKM. V dropped 7 bases and J dropped 6; count of bases not matched to a gene: 13. CDR3 protein: CASIPQEDRANGYTF. The CDR3 nucleotides read TGTGCCAGCATCCCTCAGGAGGACAGGGCTAATGGCTACACCTTC.

This clone was recorded at least ten times. The chain couples TRBV19 to TRBJ2-1; D unclear. Germline assignment: CDR1 LNHDA and CDR2 SQIVND (reference sequence). V shed 9 bases and J shed 5 bases, with 14 bases lying between them. CDR3 length equals 13 residues. CDR3 sequence reads: CASNVPGHNEQFF. CDR3 in DNA: TGTGCCAGCAATGTGCCTGGCCACAATGAGCAGTTCTTC.

The chain carries TRBV30 and TRBJ2-7; TRBD2 is a possible D gene (7 bases). Per the germline V gene, CDR1 is GTSNPN and CDR2 is SVGIG (reference sequence). Trimming took off 3 bases at V and 7 bases at J, with 22 bases between the two ends. The CDR3 is 15 residues long. The CDR3 reads CAWRIGGGPVREQYF. The CDR3 nucleotides read TGTGCCTGGAGGATAGGGGGGGGCCCAGTCCGGGAGCAGTACTTC. The entire variable domain, with the rest obtained from reference TRBV30 and TRBJ2-7, is as follows: SQTIHQWPATLVQPVGSPLSLECTVEGTSNPNLYWYRQAAGRGLQLLFYSVGIGQISSEVPQNLSASRPQDRQFILSSKKLLLSDSGFYLCAWRIGGGPVREQYFGPGTRLTVT.

V is TRBV7-2 and J is TRBJ2-1; 8 nucleotides agree with TRBD2. The J segment lost 6 bases and the V segment lost 0 bases, leaving 7 bases of the junction unmatched. Germline-derived CDR1 and CDR2 are SGHTA and FQGNSA. The CDR3 is made up of 16 amino acids. The CDR3 loop reads CASSLALSSGSNEQFF. The CDR3 DNA reads as TGTGCCAGCAGCTTAGCCCTTTCCAGCGGGAGCAATGAGCAGTTCTTC. Full variable domain (missing parts from reference TRBV7-2 and TRBJ2-1): GAGVSQSPSNKVTEKGKDVELRCDPISGHTALYWYRQSLGQGLEFLIYFQGNSAPDKSGLPSDRFSAERTGGSVSTLTIQRTQQEDSAVYLCASSLALSSGSNEQFFGPGTRLTVL.

V and J are TRBV5-1 and TRBJ2-2; a weak D match, TRBD1 (5 bases). The CDR3 covers 14 residues. The germline gives CDR1 SGHRS, CDR2 YFSETQ. The V gene lost 4 bases and the J gene lost 4 bases, with 11 bases spanning the gap. DNA for the CDR3: TGCGCCAGCAGCCGACCCCAGGGCACCGGGGAGCTGTTTTTT. Encoded protein: CASSRPQGTGELFF.

The rearrangement links TRBV28 to TRBJ2-7; 9 nucleotides line up with TRBD1. The CDR3 extends over 16 amino acids. Trimming removed 5 bases from V and 3 bases from J; junction bases left unmatched: 11. CDR1 and CDR2 from the germline V gene are MDHEN and SYDVKM. The CDR3 DNA is TGTGCCAGCAGTCCGCCGTGGGGGGACAGGGTCTACGAGCAGTACTTC. As protein: CASSPPWGDRVYEQYF.

V usage is TRBV11-3 and J usage is TRBJ2-1; 10 bases fit TRBD2. CDR3 length: 17 amino acids. J gave up 1 base and V 5 bases, and 8 bases lay outside the gene matches. The germline CDR1 and CDR2 sequences are SGHNT and YENEEA. The CDR3 DNA follows: TGTGCCAGCAGCCGTTCTAGCGGGAGTGTGTCCTACAATGAGCAGTTCTTC. Its translation: CASSRSSGSVSYNEQFF. The full variable domain, its missing parts supplied by reference TRBV11-3 and TRBJ2-1, is EAGVVQSPRYKIIEKKQPVAFWCNPISGHNTLYWYLQNLGQGPELLIRYENEEAVDDSQLPKDRFSAERLKGVDSTLKIQPAELGDSAVYLCASSRSSGSVSYNEQFFGPGTRLTVL.

The chain has TRBV29-1 and TRBJ2-3; 8 bases line up with TRBD2. J gave up 0 bases and V 0 bases, and 5 bases lay outside the gene matches. Looked up from germline, CDR1 is SQVTM and CDR2 is ANQGSEA. The CDR3 extends over 16 amino acids. The CDR3 loop is CSVEEARTSSTDTQYF. DNA of the CDR3: TGCAGCGTTGAAGAGGCTCGGACTAGCAGCACAGATACGCAGTATTTT.

The CDR3 DNA reads as TGTGCCAGTAGTATAATACTTTCGGGGAGGGCCGGCCGGGGGAACACTGAAGCTTTCTTT. Amino acid sequence: CASSIILSGRAGRGNTEAFF. J is TRBJ1-1 and V is TRBV19, with D uncertain. V was trimmed by 2 bases and J by 1 base, leaving 26 bases between them. Germline assignment: CDR1 LNHDA and CDR2 SQIVND (reference sequence). The CDR3 length is 20 residues.

The CDR3 reads CASSQDKGIAPPYEQYF. CDR3 coding DNA: TGTGCCAGCAGCCAAGATAAGGGGATAGCTCCTCCCTACGAGCAGTACTTC. The chain has TRBV4-2 and TRBJ2-7; D may be TRBD1 (5 bases). The V end lost 0 bases, the J end lost 2 bases, and 17 bases lay between the germline ends. CDR1 is LGHNA, CDR2 YNFKEQ, per germline. The CDR3 length is 17 residues.

The chain uses TRBV30 and TRBJ1-3; possibly TRBD1 for D (5 bases). Per germline, CDR1 GTSNPN and CDR2 SVGIG (reference sequence). This CDR3 region has 14 residues. V was trimmed by 5 bases and J by 3 bases, leaving 14 bases between them. The CDR3 is CAWVVGGGGNTIYF. The DNA for the CDR3 is TGTGCCTGGGTGGTCGGGGGTGGTGGAAACACCATATATTTT.

The chain is built from TRBV5-1 and TRBJ2-1, with D perhaps TRBD2 (6 bases). In germline, CDR1 is SGHRS, CDR2 YFSETQ. This CDR3 contains 15 residues. V lost 0 bases to trimming and J lost 9 bases, with 16 bases between them. The CDR3 region is CASSLDGGSPVEQFF. CDR3 sequence (DNA): TGCGCCAGCAGCTTGGATGGGGGGTCGCCCGTTGAGCAGTTCTTC.

This chain uses TRBV2 with TRBJ2-2, with a tentative D call TRBD1 (5 bases). Trimming cost V 4 bases and J 5 bases, with 8 bases left between them. The CDR3 covers 13 residues. Germline values: CDR1 SNHLY, CDR2 FYNNEI. CDR3 protein: CASSGYRTGELFF. The CDR3 coding sequence is TGTGCCAGCAGTGGCTACAGGACCGGGGAGCTGTTTTTT.

The chain recombines TRBV7-3 with TRBJ1-5; D perhaps matches TRBD1 (5 bases). The CDR3 is made up of 19 amino acids. The germline gives CDR1 SGHTA, CDR2 FQGTGA. Trimming took off 1 base at V and 3 bases at J, with 22 bases between the two ends. The CDR3 region is CASSLKAGRDLAFNQPQHF. CDR3 sequence (DNA): TGTGCCAGCAGCTTAAAGGCCGGGCGGGACTTAGCCTTCAATCAGCCCCAGCATTTT.

This clone showed up just a few times. The chain uses TRBV3-1 (or the pseudogene TRBV3-2) and TRBJ2-3, with 7 bases lining up with TRBD2. Germline CDR1 is LGHDT and CDR2 is YNNKEL (reference sequence). The trim removed 4 bases at V and 9 bases at J, leaving 7 bases unmatched. CDR3 size: 13 residues. Here the CDR3 DNA reads TGTGCCAGCAGCCCCAGCGGGGAGGAAACGCAGTATTTT. Its protein product is CASSPSGEETQYF.

The chain combines TRBV28 with TRBJ1-5; TRBD1 matches 7 bases. Germline CDR1 is MDHEN and CDR2 is SYDVKM. CDR3 length: 13 amino acids. V lost 10 bases, J lost 3 bases, and 6 bases stayed unmatched. The DNA for the CDR3 is TGTGCCACCTCCGACAGGGACAATCAGCCCCAGCATTTT. Encoded protein: CATSDRDNQPQHF.

The chain carries TRBV4-1 and TRBJ2-1; no clear D gene. V was pared by 1 base and J by 5 bases, with 9 bases between. CDR3 length: 14 residues. Germline V lookup: CDR1 MGHRA, CDR2 YSYEKL. CDR3 sequence reads: CASSQGALNNEQFF. The CDR3 DNA reads as TGCGCCAGCAGCCAAGGGGCTCTTAACAATGAGCAGTTCTTC.

This rearrangement joins TRBV18 to TRBJ1-1; tentatively, D is TRBD1 (6 bases). V was clipped by 3 bases and J by 1 base, with 9 bases between them. The CDR3 extends over 14 amino acids. Germline V CDR1 and CDR2: KGHSH, LQKENI. This chain's CDR3 is CASSPPTGNTEAFF. The CDR3 coding sequence is TGTGCCAGCTCACCCCCGACAGGGAACACTGAAGCTTTCTTT.

As to this clone: Other DNA sequences in the sample encode the same CDR3. The V gene is TRBV7-2, the J gene TRBJ1-1; unclear D gene. Looked up from germline, CDR1 is SGHTA and CDR2 is FQGNSA. V lost 2 bases, J lost 3 bases, and 7 bases lay in between. The CDR3 runs 13 residues. The CDR3 region is CASSLLGDTEAFF. CDR3 nucleotide sequence: TGTGCCAGCAGCTTACTAGGTGACACTGAAGCTTTCTTT.

The chain links TRBV3-1 (or the pseudogene TRBV3-2) to TRBJ1-1, with TRBD1 matching over 7 bases. The CDR3 length is 17 residues. Germline assignment: CDR1 LGHDT and CDR2 YNNKEL (reference sequence). Losses at the gene ends were 1 base for V and 7 bases for J; bases not matched to a gene: 15. The CDR3 protein is CASSQVGQSSGKIEAFF. DNA for the CDR3: TGTGCCAGCAGCCAAGTGGGACAGTCCTCTGGTAAGATTGAAGCTTTCTTT.

The chain joins TRBV6-1 to TRBJ1-1; 7 bases line up with TRBD1. With 5 bases clipped from V and 7 bases from J, the junction kept 7 bases outside the gene matches. Germline-derived CDR1 and CDR2 are MNHNS and SASEGT. This CDR3 is built from 13 residues. DNA for the CDR3: TGTGCCAGCAGTCCGACGACAGGGAGTGAAGCTTTCTTT. Residues: CASSPTTGSEAFF.

The V call is TRBV27, the J call TRBJ2-1; 10 positions agree with TRBD2. V shed 5 bases and J 10 bases; nucleotides not matched to a gene: 17. The V gene's germline CDR1 is MNHEY and CDR2 SMNVEV (reference sequence). The CDR3 contains 17 residues. As DNA, the CDR3 is TGTGCCAGCAGTCCACCCTCGCGGCTAGCGGGAGCCTACGAGCAGTTCTTC. It yields the protein CASSPPSRLAGAYEQFF.

This clone was counted once. This chain links TRBV30 with TRBJ2-2, with D possibly matching TRBD2 (5 bases). Trimming left V 2 bases short and J 5 bases short, with 12 bases between. The CDR3 runs 14 residues. CDR1 and CDR2 (germline): GTSNPN, SVGIG (reference sequence). CDR3 coding DNA: TGTGCCTGGAGTAGGTCGGGGTTTACCGGGGAGCTGTTTTTT. Amino acids: CAWSRSGFTGELFF.